What follows is one TCR beta chain and its context. Original handling: Reference gene primer amplification in the assay estimated nucleated cell counts. Generated by immunoSEQ multiplex PCR, the TCRdb table keeps only in-frame clones and is missing some. V and J calls and clone size are given by that table; D and trimming were obtained from the DNA. The data show around 300,000 clones, with more than 70% seen just once and approximately 2% held by the top ten. The data belong to a study of blood T cell repertoires in COVID-19. Overall study: Acute and convalescent COVID-19 specimens originated in the United States, Italy and Spain.

The CDR3 runs 15 residues. Trimming cost V 1 base and J 4 bases, with 11 bases left between them. Per germline, CDR1 LGHDT and CDR2 YNNKEL (reference sequence). In terms of age and location, participants ranged from roughly 18 to 90 years and lived in about two dozen US areas. Allocation to cohorts depended on clinical history reported by the participants. The sequenced sample consisted of PBMCs or T cells enriched from blood (not recorded which). The receptor comes from a woman aged 55-75 years in a cohort exposed to, infected with or recovered from COVID-19 (not recorded which). The V call is TRBV3-1 (or the pseudogene TRBV3-2), the J call TRBJ2-1; perhaps TRBD1 as D (6 bases). The CDR3 DNA follows: TGTGCCAGCAGCCAAGCCGGGACACATTACAATGAGCAGTTCTTC. This codes for CASSQAGTHYNEQFF.